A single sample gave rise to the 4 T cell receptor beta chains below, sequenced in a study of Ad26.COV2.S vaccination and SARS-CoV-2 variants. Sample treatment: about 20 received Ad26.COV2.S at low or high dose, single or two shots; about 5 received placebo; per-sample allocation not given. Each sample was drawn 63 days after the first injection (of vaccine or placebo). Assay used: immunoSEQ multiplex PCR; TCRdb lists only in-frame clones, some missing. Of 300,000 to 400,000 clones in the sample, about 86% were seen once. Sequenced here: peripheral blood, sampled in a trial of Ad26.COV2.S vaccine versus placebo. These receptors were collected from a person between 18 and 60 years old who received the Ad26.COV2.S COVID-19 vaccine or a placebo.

The CDR3 nucleotides read TGTGCCACCGGCAGGGGTTCGGGAGATACGCAGTATTTT. This codes for CATGRGSGDTQYF. The chain is built from TRBV24-1 and TRBJ2-3, with a weak D call TRBD1 (6 bases). This CDR3 contains 13 residues. Germline CDR1 is KGHDR and CDR2 is SFDVKD. The V gene lost 9 bases and the J gene lost 5 bases, with 14 bases spanning the gap.

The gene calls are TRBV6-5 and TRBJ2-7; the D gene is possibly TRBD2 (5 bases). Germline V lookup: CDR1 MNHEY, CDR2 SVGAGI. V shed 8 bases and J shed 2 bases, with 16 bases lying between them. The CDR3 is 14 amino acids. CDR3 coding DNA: TGTGCCAGCGGGGAGAACCCGAGGCCCTACGAGCAGTACTTC. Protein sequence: CASGENPRPYEQYF.

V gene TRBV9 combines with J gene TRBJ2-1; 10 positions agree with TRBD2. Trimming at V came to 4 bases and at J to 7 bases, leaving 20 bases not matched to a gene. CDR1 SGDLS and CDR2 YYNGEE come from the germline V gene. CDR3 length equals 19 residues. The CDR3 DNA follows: TGTGCCAGCAGCCCACGCGTTTGGGCTAGCGGGAGAGGAATTAATGAGCAGTTCTTC. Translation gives CASSPRVWASGRGINEQFF.

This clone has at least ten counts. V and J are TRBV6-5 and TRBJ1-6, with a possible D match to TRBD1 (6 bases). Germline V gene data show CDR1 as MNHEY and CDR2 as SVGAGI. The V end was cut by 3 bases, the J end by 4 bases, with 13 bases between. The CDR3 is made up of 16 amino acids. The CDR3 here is CASSYNGQFYNSPLHF. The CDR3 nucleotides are TGTGCCAGCAGTTATAACGGACAGTTTTATAATTCACCCCTCCACTTT.